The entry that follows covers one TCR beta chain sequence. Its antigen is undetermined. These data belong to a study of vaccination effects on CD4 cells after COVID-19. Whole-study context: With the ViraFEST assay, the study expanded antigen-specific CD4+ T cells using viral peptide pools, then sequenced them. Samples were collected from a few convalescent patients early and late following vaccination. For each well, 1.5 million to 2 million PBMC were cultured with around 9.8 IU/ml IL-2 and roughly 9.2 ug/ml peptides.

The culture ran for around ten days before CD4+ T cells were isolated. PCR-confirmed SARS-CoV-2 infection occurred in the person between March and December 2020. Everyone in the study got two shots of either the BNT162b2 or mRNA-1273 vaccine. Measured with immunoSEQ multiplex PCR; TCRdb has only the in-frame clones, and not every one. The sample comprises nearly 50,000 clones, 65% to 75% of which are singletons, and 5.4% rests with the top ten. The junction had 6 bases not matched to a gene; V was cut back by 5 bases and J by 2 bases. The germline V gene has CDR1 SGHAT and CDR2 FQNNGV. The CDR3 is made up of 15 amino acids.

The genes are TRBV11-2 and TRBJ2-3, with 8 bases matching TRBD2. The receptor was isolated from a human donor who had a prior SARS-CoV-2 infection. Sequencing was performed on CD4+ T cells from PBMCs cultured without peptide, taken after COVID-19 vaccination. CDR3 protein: CASSPTAGATDTQYF. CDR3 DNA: TGTGCCAGCAGCCCCACAGCGGGAGCCACAGATACGCAGTATTTT. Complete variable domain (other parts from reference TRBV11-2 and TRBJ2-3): EAGVAQSPRYKIIEKRQSVAFWCNPISGHATLYWYQQILGQGPKLLIQFQNNGVVDDSQLPKDRFSAERLKGVDSTLKIQPAKLEDSAVYLCASSPTAGATDTQYFGPGTRLTVL.